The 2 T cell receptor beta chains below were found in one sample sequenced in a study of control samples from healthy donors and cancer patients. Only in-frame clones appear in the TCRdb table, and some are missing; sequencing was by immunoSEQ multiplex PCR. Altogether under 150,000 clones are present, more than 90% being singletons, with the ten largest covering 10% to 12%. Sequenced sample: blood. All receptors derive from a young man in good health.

CDR3 in DNA: TGTGCCAGCAGCTTGTCCGGGACAGGCGGATACGAGCAGTACTTC. Translated: CASSLSGTGGYEQYF. The gene calls are TRBV5-8 and TRBJ2-7; 8 nucleotides agree with TRBD1. CDR1 is SGHTS and CDR2 is YDEGEE in the germline V gene. CDR3 length: 15 amino acids. The J segment lost 4 bases and the V segment lost 1 base, leaving 7 bases of the junction unmatched.

In nucleotides, the CDR3 is TGTGCCAGGGGGGCTCTCGACCCCGGGGAGCTGTTTTTT. Translating it yields CARGALDPGELFF. This chain uses TRBV9 with TRBJ2-2; tentatively, D is TRBD1 (6 bases). The germline V gene encodes CDR1 SGDLS and CDR2 YYNGEE. The CDR3 runs to 13 residues. V shed 8 bases and J shed 6 bases, with 14 bases lying between them.